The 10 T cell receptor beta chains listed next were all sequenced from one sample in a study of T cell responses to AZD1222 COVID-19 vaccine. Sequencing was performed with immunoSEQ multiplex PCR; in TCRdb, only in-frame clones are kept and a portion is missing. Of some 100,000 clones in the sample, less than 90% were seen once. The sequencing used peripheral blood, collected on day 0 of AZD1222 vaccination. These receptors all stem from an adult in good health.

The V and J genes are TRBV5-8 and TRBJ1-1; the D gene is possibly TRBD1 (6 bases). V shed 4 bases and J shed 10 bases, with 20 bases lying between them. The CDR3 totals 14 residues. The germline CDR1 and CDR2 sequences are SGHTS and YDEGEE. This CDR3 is CASSHALRQETAFF. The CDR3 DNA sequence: TGTGCCAGCAGCCACGCCCTGAGACAGGAAACAGCTTTCTTT.

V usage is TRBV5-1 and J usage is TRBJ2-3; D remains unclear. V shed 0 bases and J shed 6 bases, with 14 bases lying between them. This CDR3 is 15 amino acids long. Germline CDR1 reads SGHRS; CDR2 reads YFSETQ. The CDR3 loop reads CASSLETPLGDTQYF. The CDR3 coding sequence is TGCGCCAGCAGCTTGGAAACCCCTCTTGGGGATACGCAGTATTTT.

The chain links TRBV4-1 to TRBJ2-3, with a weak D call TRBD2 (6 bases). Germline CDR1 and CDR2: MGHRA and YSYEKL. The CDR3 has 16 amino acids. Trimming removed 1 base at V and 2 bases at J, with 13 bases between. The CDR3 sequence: CASSQGDRGYTDTQYF. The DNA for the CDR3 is TGCGCCAGCAGCCAAGGAGACCGGGGGTACACAGATACGCAGTATTTT.

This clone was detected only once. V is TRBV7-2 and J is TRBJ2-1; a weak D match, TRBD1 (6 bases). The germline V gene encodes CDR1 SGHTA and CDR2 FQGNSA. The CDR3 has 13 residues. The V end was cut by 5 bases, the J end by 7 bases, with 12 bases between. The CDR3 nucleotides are TGTGCCAGCAGCGCCCACCAGGGGAATGAGCAGTTCTTC. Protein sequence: CASSAHQGNEQFF.

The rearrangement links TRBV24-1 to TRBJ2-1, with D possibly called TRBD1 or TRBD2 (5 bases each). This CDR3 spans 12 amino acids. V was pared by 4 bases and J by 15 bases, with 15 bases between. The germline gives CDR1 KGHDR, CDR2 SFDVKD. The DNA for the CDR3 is TGTGCCACCAGTGACACCGGGACCGCTTCGTTCTTC. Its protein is CATSDTGTASFF.

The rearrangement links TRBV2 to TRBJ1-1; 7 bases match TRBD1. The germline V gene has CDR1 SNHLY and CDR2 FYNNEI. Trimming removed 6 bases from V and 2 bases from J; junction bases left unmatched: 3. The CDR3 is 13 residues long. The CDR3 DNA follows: TGTGCCAGCAGCCGGGACAGAAACACTGAAGCTTTCTTT. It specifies CASSRDRNTEAFF.

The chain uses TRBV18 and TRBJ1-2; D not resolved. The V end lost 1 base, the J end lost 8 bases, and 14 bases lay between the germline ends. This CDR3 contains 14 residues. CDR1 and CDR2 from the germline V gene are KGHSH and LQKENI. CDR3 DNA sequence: TGTGCCAGCTCACCACAGCACAAAAGAGGAGGCTACACCTTC. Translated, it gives CASSPQHKRGGYTF.

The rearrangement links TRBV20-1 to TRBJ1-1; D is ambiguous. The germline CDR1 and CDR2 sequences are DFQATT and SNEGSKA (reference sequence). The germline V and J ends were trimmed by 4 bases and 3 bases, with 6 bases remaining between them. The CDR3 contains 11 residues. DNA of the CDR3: TGCAGTGCTAAAAGGGACACTGAAGCTTTCTTT. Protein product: CSAKRDTEAFF.

CDR3 protein: CASSLGTSGRGGYNEQFF. The CDR3 DNA reads as TGCGCCAGCAGCTTGGGGACTAGCGGGAGAGGAGGCTACAATGAGCAGTTCTTC. This chain uses TRBV5-1 with TRBJ2-1, with 13 bases fitting TRBD2. Trimming removed 0 bases from V and 3 bases from J; junction bases left unmatched: 6. This CDR3 region has 18 residues. Germline V gene sequence: CDR1 SGHRS, CDR2 YFSETQ.

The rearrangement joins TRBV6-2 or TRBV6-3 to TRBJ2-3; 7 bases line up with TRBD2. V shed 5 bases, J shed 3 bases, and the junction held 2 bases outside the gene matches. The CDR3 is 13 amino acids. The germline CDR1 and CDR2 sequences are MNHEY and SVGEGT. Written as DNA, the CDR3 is TGTGCCAGCAGTGCGGGAGTTACAGATACGCAGTATTTT. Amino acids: CASSAGVTDTQYF.